This entry describes one T cell receptor (beta chain). The antigen remains undetermined. Sequencing was performed with immunoSEQ multiplex PCR; in TCRdb, only in-frame clones are kept and a portion is missing. The sample lists about 85,000 clones, 85% occurring once. The CDR3 extends over 15 amino acids. Germline V gene lookup returns CDR1 LNHDA and CDR2 SQIVND (reference sequence). Trimming removed 5 bases from V and 7 bases from J; junction bases left unmatched: 12. This record belongs to a study of T cell responses to AZD1222 COVID-19 vaccine. Study observations and caveats: Increased Spike-specific TCR breadth and depth were observed after two AZD1222 doses. None of the repertoires were sampled until the peak T cell response had passed. Just a handful of people given AZD1222 tested seropositive at baseline. Donors were mostly white British, more females; clonal diversity possibly underestimated.

This chain connects TRBV19 to TRBJ2-7, with TRBD2 matching 9 bases. This sample comprised peripheral blood, obtained 28 days after the second AZD1222 dose. The clonotype was recovered from an adult who received the AZD1222 COVID-19 vaccine. DNA for the CDR3: TGTGCCAGTAGTTGGGGCGTTAGCGGGAGAGAAGAGCAGTACTTC. Translated, it gives CASSWGVSGREEQYF.